This paragraph covers one T cell receptor (beta chain) sequence. This clonotype was observed a few times. Its antigen remains unidentified. No base quality information exists; no much larger clone differs at one position. The entry originates in a study of T cell repertoires in cytomegalovirus infection (dated by TCRdb to about 2019). About the investigation overall: Recently identified HLA-C-restricted CMV epitopes, whose presentation resists viral immunomodulation, were targeted by peptide stimulations together with well-studied HLA-B-restricted epitopes. Donor HLA type was relevant to the analysis, because carriage of CMV infection together with the matching HLA type was indicated by public TCR beta signatures. The paper as a whole reports these results and caveats: In both this cohort and an independent roughly 400-donor cohort, the cumulative frequency of public TCR beta family members distinguished carriers of CMV infection plus the relevant HLA type. The ex vivo response was dominated by HLA-C-restricted CMV-specific TCR beta clonotypes, which also provided the single most frequent clonotype in two of eight donors.

The CDR3 measures 13 amino acids from cysteine to phenylalanine. The retained sequence is limited to the CDR3, 39 bases, with the frame set at the first base. V loses 6 bases at its end and J loses 4 bases; junction bases beyond the gene matches: 3. CDR1 and CDR2, per the germline V gene, are MNHEY and SVGEGT. TCRdb shows the sequencer as Illumina HiSeq 1500. TCRdb reworked the public reads: Q25 trimming with fastp, MiXCR clone assembly, productive beta chains retained. Every CDR3 protein is listed once, alongside the most common genes and DNA of its rows. The sample records a few hundred thousand distinct CDR3 sequences, over 35% of which are singletons. The leading ten clones occupy 48% of the sample. What this sample's treatment or condition label stands for: in vitro stimulation with specific CMV peptide epitopes to enrich CMV-specific T cells.

The rearranged chain carries TRBV6-2 or TRBV6-3 and TRBJ1-5; a stretch of 7 junction bases matches TRBD1. The origin of this receptor is a human donor in good health (CMV status not recorded). Some clones in this sample may be carry-over from other donors' samples. The specimen comprised cultured PBMCs, sampled from culture after CMV antigen stimulation. The DNA reads TGTGCCAGCAGCCACAGGGGAAATCAGCCCCAGCATTTT. Its translation reads: CASSHRGNQPQHF.